This T cell receptor beta chain was identified during a study of T cell repertoires in cytomegalovirus infection. The overall study: CMV infection plus the matching HLA type was flagged by public TCR beta signatures. The study, taken as a whole, reports: CMV carriers with the relevant HLA were identified by cumulative public TCR beta family frequency. There were HLA-C-restricted CMV-specific TCR beta clonotypes dominating the ex vivo response.

The length of the CDR3 is 18 residues. V shed 0 bases, J shed 2 bases, and the junction held 9 bases outside the gene matches. Per germline, CDR1 SGHAT and CDR2 FQDESV (reference sequence). This clonotype was detected many times. What it binds is unknown. TCRdb ran MiXCR on the reads and lists one entry per CDR3 protein. The table has some 240,000 distinct CDR3 sequences, about 17% seen once. Input material: CD8+ T cells from PBMCs. The TCR originated in a human donor in good health (CMV status not recorded). Some clones in this sample may be carry-over from other donors' samples. J is TRBJ2-1 and V is TRBV11-1, with 8 bases that match TRBD2. CDR3 region: CASSLAGRTSFPYNEQFF. CDR3 nucleotide sequence: TGTGCCAGCAGCTTAGCAGGCCGGACTAGCTTCCCCTACAATGAGCAGTTCTTC.